These T cell receptor beta chains were read from a single sample in a study of control samples from healthy donors and cancer patients. Using immunoSEQ multiplex PCR, the repertoire was profiled, and TCRdb retains in-frame clones only, with some absent. This repertoire shows around 85,000 clones, about 93% found once; its top ten account for roughly 5%. The sample was blood. These receptors came from a woman younger than 30 in good health. Both conserved end residues are part of each CDR3. The D gene is left open where the match is weak. The listing skips clone size in some rows; elsewhere it reads once, few, many or a size class.

j_call | v_call | clone_size | d_call | cdr3_nt | cdr3_aa
TRBJ1-2 | TRBV20-1 | NA | NA | TGCAGTGCTACAGAGGGTGGCTACACCTTC | CSATEGGYTF
TRBJ2-1 | TRBV11-3 | NA | TRBD2 | TGTGCCAGCAGCTTAGGACTAGCGGGGGACTTCTCGGATGAGCAGTTCTTC | CASSLGLAGDFSDEQFF
TRBJ1-5 | TRBV7-9 | NA | NA | TGTGCCAGCAGCTCTGACGGGAATCAGCCCCAGCATTTT | CASSSDGNQPQHF
TRBJ2-7 | TRBV29-1 | NA | NA | TGCAGCGTTGAATTTGGTGGCGAGCAGTACTTC | CSVEFGGEQYF
TRBJ2-2 | TRBV6-1 | NA | TRBD1 | TGTGCCAGCAGTGAAGGGACAGGGGTAATGGGGGAGCTGTTTTTT | CASSEGTGVMGELFF
TRBJ1-2 | TRBV5-1 | NA | NA | TGCGCCAGAATTCACACCACCGAGGGGGGGGGCTACACCTTC | CARIHTTEGGGYTF
TRBJ2-5 | TRBV19 | NA | TRBD1 | TGTGCCAGTAGACCTCCGGGACAGCCTAGAGAGACCCAGTACTTC | CASRPPGQPRETQYF
TRBJ1-1 | TRBV5-4 | NA | NA | TGTGCCAGCAGTTTCGACCGACACGGGACGGTGAACACTGAAGCTTTCTTT | CASSFDRHGTVNTEAFF
TRBJ1-5 | TRBV7-9 | NA | NA | TGTGCCAGCAGCTTAGTGGACGGCCGGAGGAATCAGCCCCAGCATTTT | CASSLVDGRRNQPQHF
TRBJ2-7 | TRBV25-1 | NA | NA | TGTGCCAGCAGTCATTCAGGATACGAGCAGTACTTC | CASSHSGYEQYF
TRBJ2-7 | TRBV4-2 | once | NA | TGTGCCAGCAGCCAAGAGCGGGGATCCCACGAGCAGTACTTC | CASSQERGSHEQYF
TRBJ1-3 | TRBV7-2 | NA | NA | TGTGCCAGCAGCTTAGCACAGGGCTCCGGAAACACCATATATTTT | CASSLAQGSGNTIYF
TRBJ2-2 | TRBV5-1 | once | NA | TGCGCCAGCAGCTCGGACGGGATAGGAGGGAACGCCGGGGAGCTGTTTTTT | CASSSDGIGGNAGELFF
TRBJ2-1 | TRBV27 | NA | TRBD2 | TGTGCCAGCAGTAGCGGGAGGGCCCTGGGTGAGCAGTTCTTC | CASSSGRALGEQFF
TRBJ2-1 | TRBV24-1 | NA | NA | TGTGCCACCAGCTTCCCAGGGGGGTCCTACAATGAGCAGTTCTTC | CATSFPGGSYNEQFF